This T cell receptor (beta chain) was observed in a study of CD8 T cells in Susac syndrome. Broader study findings: The relatively small number of individuals in the TCR sequencing and HLA analysis was acknowledged by the study.

V trimming: 0 bases; J trimming: 5 bases; junction bases outside the gene matches: 10. The CDR3 consists of 17 residues. CDR1 is LGHNA and CDR2 is YNFKEQ in the germline V gene. Comments on this clonotype: What it binds is not known.

The RNA, about 0.45 to 1 ug, was put through reverse transcription using random hexamers. An immunoSEQ multiplex PCR amplified TCR beta CDR3 over 54 Vbeta and 13 Jbeta. TCRdb re-analysed the immunoSEQ multiplex PCR reads in MiXCR, keeping a single row per CDR3 protein. The sample contains about 90,000 distinct CDR3 sequences, approximately 96% of which appear only once. This clonotype was obtained from a human donor with Susac syndrome. Sequencing input: CD8+ T cells from PBMCs. This chain joins TRBV4-2 and TRBJ2-5; 9 nucleotides align to TRBD2. Here the CDR3 DNA reads TGTGCCAGCAGCCAAGATCGGGGAGCGGGGGGTGATGAGACCCAGTACTTC. Translated: CASSQDRGAGGDETQYF.